Following are 30 T cell receptor beta chains from one sample sequenced in a study of a mutant IDH1 vaccine in newly diagnosed glioma. Their specific antigens are unknown. Time point of the sample: week 47, end of study. Doses comprised 300 ug of mutant IDH1 20-mer peptide each, plus topical imiquimod. Clones were sequenced by immunoSEQ multiplex PCR, and TCRdb holds only the in-frame ones, with some missing. Among nearly 50,000 clones listed, 70% to 85% were seen once. The specimen comprised PBMCs, sampled from a glioma patient whose treatment included an IDH1 peptide vaccine. These receptors all stem from a young woman with glioma. Some clones in this sample may be carry-over from other donors' samples.

This clone was detected once. The V gene is TRBV5-1, the J gene TRBJ1-1, with D uncertain. V was cut by 2 bases and J by 1 base, with 3 bases left in between. CDR3 length: 12 residues. Germline V gene data show CDR1 as SGHRS and CDR2 as YFSETQ. CDR3 amino acids: CASSLRNTEAFF. In DNA, the CDR3 is TGCGCCAGCAGCTTAAGGAACACTGAAGCTTTCTTT. Filled out from reference TRBV5-1 and TRBJ1-1, the complete variable domain reads KAGVTQTPRYLIKTRGQQVTLSCSPISGHRSVSWYQQTPGQGLQFLFEYFSETQRNKGNFPGRFSGRQFSNSRSEMNVSTLELGDSALYLCASSLRNTEAFFGQGTRLTVV.

This rearrangement joins TRBV15 to TRBJ2-7; 7 bases align to TRBD2. Germline V gives CDR1 LNHNV, CDR2 YYDKDF (reference sequence). The CDR3 extends over 18 amino acids. The V segment lost 3 bases and the J segment 3 bases; nucleotides outside the gene matches: 17. The CDR3 DNA sequence: TGTGCCACCAGCAGTGGTCCTCCGGGCGGGAGCCAGCACTACGAGCAGTACTTC. It codes for CATSSGPPGGSQHYEQYF.

V gene TRBV7-9 combines with J gene TRBJ1-1, with no clear D. The germline gives CDR1 SEHNR, CDR2 FQNEAQ (reference sequence). V was cut by 1 base and J by 1 base, with 7 bases left in between. This CDR3 has 14 amino acids. As DNA, the CDR3 is TGTGCCAGCAGCTTAGGGGCCGGGAACACTGAAGCTTTCTTT. Encoded protein: CASSLGAGNTEAFF.

This chain joins TRBV19 and TRBJ2-7, with TRBD2 identical over 12 bases. Looked up from germline, CDR1 is LNHDA and CDR2 is SQIVND (reference sequence). The length of the CDR3 is 14 residues. Trimming removed 4 bases from V and 5 bases from J; junction bases left unmatched: 3. The chain's CDR3 is CASSTSGRADEQYF. CDR3 DNA sequence: TGTGCCAGTAGTACTAGCGGGAGGGCGGACGAGCAGTACTTC.

This clone was recorded a few times. The V and J genes are TRBV29-1 and TRBJ1-1; D is undetermined. The germline V gene encodes CDR1 SQVTM and CDR2 ANQGSEA. This CDR3 has 13 amino acids. The V end was cut by 5 bases, the J end by 4 bases, with 14 bases between. The DNA for the CDR3 is TGCAGCGTTTCACCACTCGTGGCCACTGAAGCTTTCTTT. This codes for CSVSPLVATEAFF.

The CDR3 DNA reads TGTGCCAGCAGGAAAGGACTAGCGGGAAGTACCGGGGAGCTGTTTTTT. Translation: CASRKGLAGSTGELFF. The chain combines TRBV2 with TRBJ2-2, with 12 bases fitting TRBD2. CDR1 and CDR2 (germline): SNHLY, FYNNEI. The V segment lost 6 bases and the J segment 5 bases; nucleotides outside the gene matches: 7. The length of the CDR3 is 16 residues.

This clone was picked up a small number of times. V is TRBV1 and J is TRBJ2-5; the table's D call, TRBD1, has no DNA check behind it. TRBV1 is noted as a pseudogene. This CDR3 region has 14 residues. The CDR3 loop reads CTSSQDRGQETQYF. The CDR3, as DNA: TGCACCAGCAGCCAGGACAGGGGGCAAGAGACCCAGTACTTC.

The chain carries TRBV7-2 and TRBJ2-1, with 11 bases fitting TRBD2. Trimming took 5 bases from V and 12 from J; bases not matched to a gene: 15. The CDR3 sequence is 16 residues long. The germline V gene encodes CDR1 SGHTA and CDR2 FQGNSA. CDR3 sequence (DNA): TGTGCCAGCAGCATAAGGACTAGCGGGCCTTTAGGGGCGCAGTTCTTC. This translates into CASSIRTSGPLGAQFF.

The J gene is TRBJ2-7, the V gene TRBV7-9; 10 nucleotides line up with TRBD2. Trimming at V came to 6 bases and at J to 1 base, leaving 6 bases not matched to a gene. The CDR3 runs 15 residues. CDR1 SEHNR and CDR2 FQNEAQ come from the germline V gene (reference sequence). The CDR3 DNA sequence: TGTGCCAGCAGACGTACTAGCGGGACATCCTACGAGCAGTACTTC. Amino acid sequence: CASRRTSGTSYEQYF.

V usage is TRBV4-1 and J usage is TRBJ2-7, with 7 bases aligning to TRBD2. The germline gives CDR1 MGHRA, CDR2 YSYEKL. After removal of 0 bases from V and 3 bases from J, the junction contained 8 bases not matched to a gene. This CDR3 comprises 16 residues. As DNA, the CDR3 is TGCGCCAGCAGCCAAGATTGGGCGGGAGCGCACTACGAGCAGTACTTC. This gives the protein CASSQDWAGAHYEQYF.

V is TRBV5-4 and J is TRBJ2-2; D remains ambiguous. CDR3 size: 15 residues. The V gene's germline CDR1 is SGHNT and CDR2 YYREEE (reference sequence). V lost 2 bases, J lost 4 bases, and 12 bases lay in between. The CDR3 sequence: CASSFTAPGTGELFF. CDR3 nucleotides: TGTGCCAGCAGCTTTACTGCCCCGGGCACCGGGGAGCTGTTTTTT.

The CDR3 spells CASSQGSEENTF. The CDR3 DNA reads as TGTGCCAGCAGCCAAGGATCCGAGGAAAACACCTTC. This rearrangement joins TRBV14 to TRBJ1-2; no clear D gene. Germline CDR1 reads SGHDN; CDR2 reads FVKESK. Trimming took 1 base from V and 12 from J, leaving 12 bases between them. The CDR3 consists of 12 residues.

This chain connects TRBV19 to TRBJ2-5; 9 positions match TRBD1. V dropped 4 bases and J dropped 7; count of bases not matched to a gene: 16. Per the germline V gene, CDR1 is LNHDA and CDR2 is SQIVND (reference sequence). This CDR3 region has 17 residues. The CDR3 region is CASSTSPTGTGRVTQYF. DNA of the CDR3: TGTGCCAGTAGTACCTCCCCCACCGGGACAGGGCGGGTGACCCAGTACTTC.

The V and J genes are TRBV7-8 and TRBJ2-7; D unclear. The length of the CDR3 is 14 residues. CDR1 is SGHVS and CDR2 is FQNEAQ in the germline V gene. Trimming removed 5 bases from V and 4 bases from J, with 15 bases in between. The CDR3 DNA reads TGTGCCAGCAGCCCAGTTGGAGTTCCGTACGAGCAGTACTTC. Protein sequence: CASSPVGVPYEQYF.

The chain employs TRBV30 and TRBJ1-2; 10 bases fit TRBD1. Per germline, CDR1 GTSNPN and CDR2 SVGIG (reference sequence). V shed 0 bases, J shed 8 bases, and the junction held 6 bases outside the gene matches. The CDR3 length is 14 residues. The DNA of the CDR3 is TGTGCCTGGAGTGTAAGACAGGGGGCCCGGGGCTACACCTTC. Its protein is CAWSVRQGARGYTF.

A single count supports this clone. The V call is TRBV7-2, the J call TRBJ2-3, with a tentative D call TRBD2 (5 bases). The CDR3 extends over 13 amino acids. Germline CDR1 and CDR2: SGHTA and FQGNSA. V lost 2 bases to trimming and J lost 3 bases, with 6 bases between them. CDR3 sequence: CASSLRRTDTQYF. CDR3 nucleotide sequence: TGTGCCAGCAGCTTAAGGAGGACAGATACGCAGTATTTT.

This chain links TRBV2 with TRBJ1-1, with 7 positions matching TRBD1. Germline assignment: CDR1 SNHLY and CDR2 FYNNEI. The V segment lost 4 bases and the J segment 10 bases; nucleotides outside the gene matches: 12. The CDR3 length is 14 residues. CDR3 sequence reads: CASSAEGAREGAFF. CDR3 bases: TGTGCCAGCAGTGCGGAGGGGGCGCGGGAAGGAGCTTTCTTT.

This clone was counted only a few times. The rearrangement joins TRBV30 to TRBJ1-4, with no clear D. The CDR3 runs 14 residues. Deletions cut 0 bases from V and 10 bases from J, with 15 bases between. The germline CDR1 and CDR2 sequences are GTSNPN and SVGIG (reference sequence). Written as DNA, the CDR3 is TGTGCCTGGAGTGTGGGAGGGCTGGAACGAAAACTGTTTTTT. Protein product: CAWSVGGLERKLFF.

The V gene is TRBV27, the J gene TRBJ2-2; a possible D gene is TRBD1 (5 bases). The germline gives CDR1 MNHEY, CDR2 SMNVEV (reference sequence). The length of the CDR3 is 14 residues. V gave up 5 bases and J gave up 5 bases, with 12 bases separating them. The CDR3 DNA reads TGTGCCAGCAGTCTGCTCTCAGGGACCGGGGAGCTGTTTTTT. This sequence encodes CASSLLSGTGELFF.

V and J are TRBV30 and TRBJ2-1; D gene uncertain. The length of the CDR3 is 14 residues. Per germline, CDR1 GTSNPN and CDR2 SVGIG (reference sequence). Deletions cut 0 bases from V and 0 bases from J, with 6 bases between. CDR3 sequence reads: CAWSVGTSYNEQFF. The CDR3 region has the DNA TGTGCCTGGAGTGTCGGTACCTCCTACAATGAGCAGTTCTTC.

The chain recombines TRBV13 with TRBJ2-3; D is possibly TRBD1 or TRBD2 (5 bases each). Germline values: CDR1 PRHDT, CDR2 FYEKMQ (reference sequence). This CDR3 has 12 residues. Deletions cut 0 bases from V and 11 bases from J, with 9 bases between. The CDR3 bases are TGTGCCAGCAGCTTAGGGGGGGAGCGGCAGTATTTT. This sequence encodes CASSLGGERQYF. Variable domain in full (rest from reference TRBV13 and TRBJ2-3): AAGVIQSPRHLIKEKRETATLKCYPIPRHDTVYWYQQGPGQDPQFLISFYEKMQSDKGSIPDRFSAQQFSDYHSELNMSSLELGDSALYFCASSLGGERQYFGPGTRLTVL.

The chain couples TRBV6-5 to TRBJ1-4; a possible D gene is TRBD1 (5 bases). CDR1 and CDR2 (germline): MNHEY, SVGAGI. CDR3 length: 16 residues. Trimming removed 3 bases at V and 2 bases at J, with 13 bases between. The CDR3 here is CASSYGRQSTNEKLFF. In nucleotides, the CDR3 is TGTGCCAGCAGTTATGGGAGACAGTCGACTAATGAAAAACTGTTTTTT.

The genes are TRBV19 and TRBJ1-6, with 9 bases that match TRBD1. CDR3 length equals 18 residues. Looked up from germline, CDR1 is LNHDA and CDR2 is SQIVND (reference sequence). V dropped 4 bases and J dropped 6; count of bases not matched to a gene: 13. Here the CDR3 reads CASSTRPTGGSINSPLHF. CDR3 nucleotide sequence: TGTGCCAGTAGTACCCGCCCGACAGGGGGGAGTATTAATTCACCCCTCCACTTT.

V gene TRBV4-1 combines with J gene TRBJ2-7, with 14 bases matching TRBD2. J gave up 3 bases and V 4 bases, and 5 bases lay outside the gene matches. In germline, CDR1 is MGHRA, CDR2 YSYEKL. The CDR3 spans 16 residues. The CDR3 DNA is TGCGCCAGCAGCCGCCCGACTAGCGGGAGGGACTACGAGCAGTACTTC. Amino acid sequence: CASSRPTSGRDYEQYF.

The CDR3 sequence: CASSIRWSEQYF. The CDR3 bases are TGTGCCAGCAGCATACGCTGGTCCGAGCAGTACTTC. The chain has TRBV11-3 and TRBJ2-7; D is uncertain. CDR1 and CDR2 (germline): SGHNT, YENEEA. V shed 5 bases and J shed 6 bases, with 11 bases lying between them. The CDR3 covers 12 residues.

This chain connects TRBV4-1 to TRBJ2-2, with a tentative D call TRBD1 (5 bases). Germline values: CDR1 MGHRA, CDR2 YSYEKL. V shed 5 bases and J shed 6 bases, with 10 bases lying between them. The CDR3 is made up of 13 amino acids. Here the CDR3 DNA reads TGCGCCAGCAGCTCCAGGGTTTCCGGGGAGCTGTTTTTT. Protein sequence: CASSSRVSGELFF.

The rearrangement links TRBV30 to TRBJ1-1; D gene unclear. The germline gives CDR1 GTSNPN, CDR2 SVGIG (reference sequence). The CDR3 loop spans 12 amino acids. Trimming shortened V by 2 bases and J by 4 bases, and 8 bases separated the two germline ends. CDR3 protein: CAWSREGTEAFF. CDR3 nucleotide sequence: TGTGCCTGGAGTAGGGAGGGCACTGAAGCTTTCTTT.

The rearrangement uses TRBV13 and TRBJ2-5, with D perhaps TRBD2 (6 bases). The CDR3 contains 16 residues. Germline V gene sequence: CDR1 PRHDT, CDR2 FYEKMQ (reference sequence). Trimming stripped 4 bases from V and 1 base from J, with 16 bases between. CDR3 sequence reads: CASSSLGGLTQETQYF. In nucleotides, the CDR3 is TGTGCCAGCAGCTCTCTGGGGGGTCTGACCCAAGAGACCCAGTACTTC.

The CDR3 bases are TGTGCCAGCACTCTCTCGGATCTCCGTGGCGAGCAGTACTTC. Translating gives CASTLSDLRGEQYF. The chain has TRBV5-8 and TRBJ2-7, with no clear D. In germline, CDR1 is SGHTS, CDR2 YDEGEE. The CDR3 sequence is 14 residues long. V was trimmed by 6 bases and J by 6 bases, leaving 19 bases between them.

The chain recombines TRBV4-1 with TRBJ2-7; TRBD2 might be the D (6 bases). Deletions cut 5 bases from V and 5 bases from J, with 10 bases between. Per germline, CDR1 MGHRA and CDR2 YSYEKL. This CDR3 region has 12 residues. The CDR3 spells CASSTPSDEQYF. The CDR3 coding sequence is TGCGCCAGCAGCACTCCTAGCGACGAGCAGTACTTC.